Below are 14 T cell receptor beta chains sequenced from a single sample in a study of CD8 T cells in Susac syndrome. RNA in amounts of about 0.5 to 1 ug was reverse transcribed with random hexamers. TCRdb re-analysed the immunoSEQ multiplex PCR reads in MiXCR, keeping a single row per CDR3 protein. Altogether 150,000 to 200,000 distinct CDR3 sequences are present, 85% to 95% being singletons, with the ten largest covering 0.099%. Material for sequencing was CD4+ T cells from PBMCs. The receptors shown here come from a human donor with Susac syndrome.

V and J are TRBV19 and TRBJ1-4; 8 nucleotides line up with TRBD1. Germline CDR1 LNHDA, CDR2 SQIVND (reference sequence). V trimming: 8 bases; J trimming: 8 bases; junction bases outside the gene matches: 13. The CDR3 loop spans 15 amino acids. The CDR3 sequence is CASSYLDRGGEKLFF. Here the CDR3 DNA reads TGTGCCAGTTCATACCTTGACAGGGGAGGAGAAAAACTGTTTTTT.

The chain has TRBV28 and TRBJ1-5, with 7 bases identical to TRBD1. The germline V gene has CDR1 MDHEN and CDR2 SYDVKM. Trimming took 4 bases from V and 5 from J; bases not matched to a gene: 11. The CDR3 is 16 amino acids. The CDR3 protein is CASSSTDTGEHQPQHF. The CDR3 DNA reads TGTGCCAGCAGTTCTACGGACACAGGGGAGCATCAGCCCCAGCATTTT.

This chain joins TRBV20-1 and TRBJ1-1, with D tentatively TRBD1 (6 bases). This CDR3 spans 13 amino acids. Per germline, CDR1 DFQATT and CDR2 SNEGSKA (reference sequence). V was trimmed by 3 bases and J by 1 base, leaving 9 bases between them. The CDR3 here is CSASAGQNTEAFF. CDR3 DNA sequence: TGCAGTGCTAGTGCGGGACAGAACACTGAAGCTTTCTTT.

This clonotype was seen just once. The V gene is TRBV4-1, the J gene TRBJ2-1, with unresolved D. The CDR3 has 13 residues. The ends were cut back, 2 bases at V and 5 bases at J, with 7 bases in the middle. Germline V gene sequence: CDR1 MGHRA, CDR2 YSYEKL. CDR3 in amino acids: CASSQNGNNEQFF. The CDR3 DNA reads TGCGCCAGCAGCCAAAACGGTAACAATGAGCAGTTCTTC.

The V gene is TRBV20-1, the J gene TRBJ1-1; a weak D match, TRBD1 (6 bases). The CDR3 covers 14 residues. CDR1 DFQATT and CDR2 SNEGSKA come from the germline V gene (reference sequence). The V end was cut by 5 bases, the J end by 4 bases, with 17 bases between. This chain's CDR3 is CSAAGPGRGTEAFF. CDR3 bases: TGCAGTGCTGCCGGACCGGGCAGGGGCACTGAAGCTTTCTTT.

Points on this clonotype: Relative to the germline gene, one junction end is altered; a read error may explain this. The CDR3 DNA reads TGCAGTGCGAGAGTGCGAGGGTATGAGCAGTTCTTC. It is translated as CSARVRGYEQFF. The chain uses TRBV20-1 and TRBJ2-1, with D maybe TRBD2 (5 bases). Germline V gene sequence: CDR1 DFQATT, CDR2 SNEGSKA (reference sequence). The CDR3 spans 12 residues.

A single count supports this clonotype. V and J are TRBV7-9 and TRBJ2-1; 8 bases match TRBD2. In germline, CDR1 is SEHNR, CDR2 FQNEAQ (reference sequence). The CDR3 covers 14 residues. V was pared by 8 bases and J by 9 bases, with 12 bases of the junction left unmatched. The CDR3 DNA sequence: TGTGCCAGCGGGTCAGCGGGAGCCTTAGGTGAGCAGTTCTTC. This codes for CASGSAGALGEQFF.

The CDR3: CSVSDRGWNTIYF. The DNA for the CDR3 is TGCAGCGTCTCCGACAGAGGTTGGAACACCATATATTTT. The rearrangement joins TRBV29-1 to TRBJ1-3, with a tentative D call TRBD1 (5 bases). The V and J ends lost 6 bases and 7 bases respectively, with 16 bases between them. Per germline, CDR1 SQVTM and CDR2 ANQGSEA. The CDR3 covers 13 residues.

The rearrangement uses TRBV3-1 and TRBJ1-1; D unresolved. Trimming left V 4 bases short and J 4 bases short, with 13 bases between. The CDR3 is made up of 14 amino acids. CDR1 is LGHDT, CDR2 YNNKEL, per germline (reference sequence). The CDR3 sequence: CASSLFSKGTEAFF. DNA of the CDR3: TGTGCCAGCAGCCTCTTTTCGAAGGGCACTGAAGCTTTCTTT.

This rearrangement joins TRBV3-1 to TRBJ1-1; TRBD1 might be the D (5 bases). This CDR3 has 15 amino acids. The germline CDR1 and CDR2 sequences are LGHDT and YNNKEL (reference sequence). Trimming shortened V by 3 bases and J by 3 bases, and 14 bases separated the two germline ends. CDR3 bases: TGTGCCAGCAGCCAGGGACCCGGGGCCCACACTGAAGCTTTCTTT. Encoded protein: CASSQGPGAHTEAFF.

V and J are TRBV6-1 and TRBJ1-1; 10 nucleotides match TRBD1. Per germline, CDR1 MNHNS and CDR2 SASEGT. V shed 8 bases, J shed 3 bases, and the junction held 3 bases outside the gene matches. The CDR3 consists of 13 residues. CDR3 DNA: TGTGCCAGCGACAGGGGGCTCGACACTGAAGCTTTCTTT. Amino acid sequence: CASDRGLDTEAFF.

DNA of the CDR3: TGTGCCTGGAGTGTACTCCCGGCAGGGATCAATCAGCCCCAGCATTTT. Protein sequence: CAWSVLPAGINQPQHF. The genes are TRBV30 and TRBJ1-5; TRBD1 might be the D (5 bases). Trimming stripped 0 bases from V and 3 bases from J, with 15 bases between. The CDR3 has 16 amino acids. The germline CDR1 and CDR2 sequences are GTSNPN and SVGIG (reference sequence). Based on the CDR3 plus reference TRBV30 and TRBJ1-5, the full variable domain is SQTIHQWPATLVQPVGSPLSLECTVEGTSNPNLYWYRQAAGRGLQLLFYSVGIGQISSEVPQNLSASRPQDRQFILSSKKLLLSDSGFYLCAWSVLPAGINQPQHFGDGTRLSIL.

The rearrangement uses TRBV12-3 or TRBV12-4 and TRBJ2-5, with 7 positions matching TRBD1. The length of the CDR3 is 14 residues. J gave up 5 bases and V 5 bases, and 8 bases lay outside the gene matches. The CDR3 DNA reads TGTGCCAGCAGTAGCGGACAGGTCTGGGAGACCCAGTACTTC. Amino acids: CASSSGQVWETQYF.

The chain carries TRBV28 and TRBJ2-2, with D perhaps being TRBD1 or TRBD2 (6 bases each). The CDR3 runs to 18 residues. CDR1 is MDHEN and CDR2 is SYDVKM in the germline V gene. V lost 7 bases and J lost 6, with 27 bases in between. CDR3 in amino acids: CASTSAGWDNLLAGELFF. The CDR3 DNA follows: TGTGCCAGCACCTCAGCGGGCTGGGACAACCTGTTAGCCGGGGAGCTGTTTTTT.